The present entry profiles one T cell receptor beta chain with its context. These data originate in a study of cytomegalovirus exposure and HLA in healthy donors. PCR involved 60 Vbeta and 13 Jbeta primers. Assay: immunoSEQ multiplex PCR; the TCRdb copy retains only in-frame clones and omits some. The sample gives 130,000 or so clones, approximately 85% of which show up once; under 7% is in the top ten. The ends lost 6 bases at V and 2 bases at J; junction bases unmatched: 4. This CDR3 region has 14 residues. CDR1 is MNHEY and CDR2 is SVGAGI in the germline V gene. V gene TRBV6-5 combines with J gene TRBJ2-3; 8 bases map to TRBD2. The sequence derives from a woman younger than 45 in good health and CMV-seropositive. What was sequenced was PBMCs. CDR3 coding DNA: TGTGCCAGCAGACCAGCGGGGGTCACAGATACGCAGTATTTT. It translates to CASRPAGVTDTQYF.